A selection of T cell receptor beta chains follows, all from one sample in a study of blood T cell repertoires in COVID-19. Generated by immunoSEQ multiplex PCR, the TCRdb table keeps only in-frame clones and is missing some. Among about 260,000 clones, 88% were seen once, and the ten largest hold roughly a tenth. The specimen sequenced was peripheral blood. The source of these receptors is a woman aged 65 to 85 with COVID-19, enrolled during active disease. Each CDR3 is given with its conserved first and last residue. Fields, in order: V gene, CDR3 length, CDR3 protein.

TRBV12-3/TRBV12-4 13 CASTISGSETQYF
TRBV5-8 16 CASSFFRGTVDSPLHF
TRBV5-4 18 CASSLGIRGQKKDYGYTF
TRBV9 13 CASSVTGGLPLHF
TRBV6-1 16 CASSGLGQGAGGELFF
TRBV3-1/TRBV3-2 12 CASSQASSEQYF
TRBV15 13 CATSRGTGNGYTF
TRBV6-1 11 CASSDRFEQYF
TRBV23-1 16 CASSQSSVVSNQPQHF
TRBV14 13 CASSHRTGGAAFF
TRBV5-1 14 CASSLATANSPLHF
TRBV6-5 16 CASSYSRGSDTGELFF
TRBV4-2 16 CASSQANTGGGPGYTF
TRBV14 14 CASSRRGTGNTIYF
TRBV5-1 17 CASSLVGSVLGGNEQFF
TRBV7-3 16 CASSLTLATNTGELFF
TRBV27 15 CASSYSGTEYYEQYF
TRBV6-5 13 CASRTASTDTQYF
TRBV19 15 CASSIPGQGISEAFF
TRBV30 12 CAWSDRQQPQHF
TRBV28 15 CASSIPQGPGEKLFF
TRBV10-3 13 CAINRGSQETQYF
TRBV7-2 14 CASSLVVRGDTQYF
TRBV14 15 CASSHGYGQQETQYF
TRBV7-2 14 CASSSGQAQETQYF
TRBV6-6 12 CASKGAGNTIYF
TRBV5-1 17 CASSLDRVADYTGELFF
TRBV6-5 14 CASSYNRVNYGYTF
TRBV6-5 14 CASSYLDSPTEAFF
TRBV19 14 CASSMSRRNYEQYF
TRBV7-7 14 CASSQGAGAGTQYF
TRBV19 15 CASSQGGQGWQPQHF
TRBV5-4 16 CASSLYTSGMEETQYF
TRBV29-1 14 CSVTRQGMNTEAFF
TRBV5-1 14 CASSLKRETYEQYF
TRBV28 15 CASSPGDRPFGEAFF
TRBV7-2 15 CASSFKGETNYGYTF
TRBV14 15 CASSQVGRSYNEQFF
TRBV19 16 CASSRDRGLDAGELFF
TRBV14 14 CASSRGVGAYEQYF
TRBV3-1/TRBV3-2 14 CASSQVPRDSPLHF
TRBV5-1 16 CASSPGGRGQNTEAFF
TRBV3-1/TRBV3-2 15 CASEYTGTRFGELFF
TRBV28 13 CASKLGGTYEQYF